The table lists the clone carrying this TCR beta chain with a count of one. Its specificity is not known. V lost 0 bases to trimming and J lost 2 bases, with 11 bases between them. Germline V gene lookup returns CDR1 LGHDT and CDR2 YNNKEL (reference sequence). This CDR3 is built from 15 residues. This record comes from a study of Ad26.COV2.S vaccination and SARS-CoV-2 variants. Clones were read by immunoSEQ multiplex PCR, and TCRdb kept only the in-frame ones, dropping some. The sample yields over 90,000 clones, around 82% seen once. The study, taken as a whole, reports: Total T cell responses, in the TCR breadth and depth analyses, may have been underestimated.

This sequence originates from a human donor who had recovered from COVID-19. The rearrangement joins TRBV3-1 (or the pseudogene TRBV3-2) to TRBJ2-7; D possibly corresponds to TRBD1 (6 bases). Sample: peripheral blood, taken after recovery from COVID-19. CDR3 in DNA: TGTGCCAGCAGCCAAGATCGGGCAGGGGCCTACGAGCAGTACTTC. It codes for CASSQDRAGAYEQYF.